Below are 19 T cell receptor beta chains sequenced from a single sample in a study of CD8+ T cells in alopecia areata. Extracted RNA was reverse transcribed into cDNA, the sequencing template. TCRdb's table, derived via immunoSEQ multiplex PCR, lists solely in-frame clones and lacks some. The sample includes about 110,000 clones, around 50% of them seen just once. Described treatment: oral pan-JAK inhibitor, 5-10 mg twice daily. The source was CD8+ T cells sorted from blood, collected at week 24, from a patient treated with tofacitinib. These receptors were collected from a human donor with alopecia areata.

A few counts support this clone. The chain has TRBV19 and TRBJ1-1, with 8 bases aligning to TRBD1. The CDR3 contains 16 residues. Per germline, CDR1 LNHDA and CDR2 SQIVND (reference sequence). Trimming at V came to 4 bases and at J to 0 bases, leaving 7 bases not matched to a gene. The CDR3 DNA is TGTGCCAGTAGTAGTCCGGGACAGGCACTGAACACTGAAGCTTTCTTT. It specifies CASSSPGQALNTEAFF.

CDR3 region: CASSPPMNTEAFF. CDR3 nucleotides: TGTGCCAGCAGCCCACCAATGAACACTGAAGCTTTCTTT. V gene TRBV13 combines with J gene TRBJ1-1; D gene ambiguous. Germline CDR1 and CDR2: PRHDT and FYEKMQ (reference sequence). The CDR3 consists of 13 residues. V was cut by 5 bases and J by 0 bases, with 7 bases left in between.

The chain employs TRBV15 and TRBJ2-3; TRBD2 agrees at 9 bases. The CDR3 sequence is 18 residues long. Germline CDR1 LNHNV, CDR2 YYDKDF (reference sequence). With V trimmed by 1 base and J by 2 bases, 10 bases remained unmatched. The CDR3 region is CATSRAPIAGEHTDTQYF. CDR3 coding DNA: TGTGCCACCAGCAGAGCCCCGATAGCGGGGGAGCACACAGATACGCAGTATTTT.

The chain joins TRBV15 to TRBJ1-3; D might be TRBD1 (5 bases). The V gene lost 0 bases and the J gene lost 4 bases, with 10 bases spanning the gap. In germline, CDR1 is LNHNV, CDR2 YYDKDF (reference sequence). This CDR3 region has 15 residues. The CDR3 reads CATSRDRAAGNTIYF. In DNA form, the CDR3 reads TGTGCCACCAGCAGAGACAGGGCGGCAGGAAACACCATATATTTT. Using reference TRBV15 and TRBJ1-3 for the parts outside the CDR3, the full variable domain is DAMVIQNPRYQVTQFGKPVTLSCSQTLNHNVMYWYQQKSSQAPKLLFHYYDKDFNNEADTPDNFQSRRPNTSFCFLDIRSPGLGDTAMYLCATSRDRAAGNTIYFGEGSWLTVV.

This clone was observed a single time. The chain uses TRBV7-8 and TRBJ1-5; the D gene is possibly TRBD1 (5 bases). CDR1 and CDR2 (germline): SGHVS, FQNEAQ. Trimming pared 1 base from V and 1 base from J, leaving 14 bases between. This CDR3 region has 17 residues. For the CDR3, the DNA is TGTGCCAGCAGCTTAGTTGGGGCGCTCGGGAGCAATCAGCCCCAGCATTTT. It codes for CASSLVGALGSNQPQHF.

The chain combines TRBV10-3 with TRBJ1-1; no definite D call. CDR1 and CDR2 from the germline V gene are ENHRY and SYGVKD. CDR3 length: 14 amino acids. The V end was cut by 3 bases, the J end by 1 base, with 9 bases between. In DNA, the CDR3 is TGTGCCATCAGTGACGGAGGGAGGAACACTGAAGCTTTCTTT. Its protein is CAISDGGRNTEAFF.

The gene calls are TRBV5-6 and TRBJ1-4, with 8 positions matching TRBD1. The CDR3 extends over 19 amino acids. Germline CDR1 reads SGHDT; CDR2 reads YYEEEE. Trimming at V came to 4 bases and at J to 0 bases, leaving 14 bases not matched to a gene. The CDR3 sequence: CASSGNEDRDQPTNEKLFF. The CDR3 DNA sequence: TGTGCCAGCAGCGGGAATGAGGACAGGGACCAACCAACTAATGAAAAACTGTTTTTT.

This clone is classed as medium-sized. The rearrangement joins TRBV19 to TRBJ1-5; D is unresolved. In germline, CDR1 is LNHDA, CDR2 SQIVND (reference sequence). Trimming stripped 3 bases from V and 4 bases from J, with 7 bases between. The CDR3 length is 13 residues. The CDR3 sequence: CASSIVPNQPQHF. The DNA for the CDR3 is TGTGCCAGTAGTATTGTGCCAAATCAGCCCCAGCATTTT.

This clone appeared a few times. In DNA, the CDR3 is TGTGCCAGCAGCCCCCCGGGAGACTACTATGGCTACACCTTC. It is translated as CASSPPGDYYGYTF. The chain uses TRBV7-9 and TRBJ1-2; D unresolved. Trimming took off 5 bases at V and 3 bases at J, with 13 bases between the two ends. Germline CDR1 is SEHNR and CDR2 is FQNEAQ (reference sequence). This CDR3 contains 14 residues.

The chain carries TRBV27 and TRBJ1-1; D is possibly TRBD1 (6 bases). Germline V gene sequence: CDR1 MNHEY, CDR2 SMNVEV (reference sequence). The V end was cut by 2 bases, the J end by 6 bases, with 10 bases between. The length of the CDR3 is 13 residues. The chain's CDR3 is CASSLQGSPEAFF. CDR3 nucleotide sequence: TGTGCCAGCAGTTTACAGGGGTCCCCTGAAGCTTTCTTT.

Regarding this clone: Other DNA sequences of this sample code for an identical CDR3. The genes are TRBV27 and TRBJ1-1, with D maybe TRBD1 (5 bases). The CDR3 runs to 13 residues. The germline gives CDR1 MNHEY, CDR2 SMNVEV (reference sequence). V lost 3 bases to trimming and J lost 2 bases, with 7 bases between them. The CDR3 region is CASSLGGNTEAFF. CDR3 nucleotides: TGTGCCAGCAGTTTGGGGGGTAACACTGAAGCTTTCTTT.

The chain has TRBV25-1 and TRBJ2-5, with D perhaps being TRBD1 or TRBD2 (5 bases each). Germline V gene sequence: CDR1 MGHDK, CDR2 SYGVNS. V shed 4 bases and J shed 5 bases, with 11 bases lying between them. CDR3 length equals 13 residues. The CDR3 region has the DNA TGTGCCAGCAGTGGGGGGAGTTCGGAGACCCAGTACTTC. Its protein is CASSGGSSETQYF.

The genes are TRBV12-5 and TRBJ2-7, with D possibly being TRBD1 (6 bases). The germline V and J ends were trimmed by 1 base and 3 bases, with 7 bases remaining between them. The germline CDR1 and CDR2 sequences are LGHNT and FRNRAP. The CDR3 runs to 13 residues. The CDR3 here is CASGLEQGYEQYF. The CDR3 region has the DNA TGTGCTAGTGGTTTGGAACAGGGCTACGAGCAGTACTTC.

CDR3 nucleotide sequence: TGTGCCAGCAGCCAGCGGGGGGCCCTTCACGAGCAGTACTTC. Translation: CASSQRGALHEQYF. The gene calls are TRBV13 and TRBJ2-7, with 9 positions matching TRBD2. The J segment lost 5 bases and the V segment lost 5 bases, leaving 7 bases of the junction unmatched. CDR1 is PRHDT and CDR2 is FYEKMQ in the germline V gene (reference sequence). The CDR3 totals 14 residues.

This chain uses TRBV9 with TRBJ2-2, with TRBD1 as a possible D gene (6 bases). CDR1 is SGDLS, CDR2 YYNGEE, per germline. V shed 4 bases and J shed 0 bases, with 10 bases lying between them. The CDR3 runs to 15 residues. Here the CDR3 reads CASSPRTANTGELFF. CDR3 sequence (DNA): TGTGCCAGCAGCCCCAGGACAGCGAACACCGGGGAGCTGTTTTTT.

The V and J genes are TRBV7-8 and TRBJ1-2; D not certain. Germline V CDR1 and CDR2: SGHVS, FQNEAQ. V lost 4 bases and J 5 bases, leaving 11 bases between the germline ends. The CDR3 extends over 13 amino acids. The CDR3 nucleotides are TGTGCCAGCAGCTCTCGAATCCCTTATGGCTACACCTTC. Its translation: CASSSRIPYGYTF.

CDR3 DNA sequence: TGTGCCATCAGTGAACCGGGACAGACCTACGAGCAGTACTTC. It is translated as CAISEPGQTYEQYF. This sequence joins TRBV10-3 and TRBJ2-7; 7 bases line up with TRBD1. The V gene's germline CDR1 is ENHRY and CDR2 SYGVKD. The junction had 4 bases not matched to a gene; V was cut back by 3 bases and J by 2 bases. This CDR3 contains 14 residues.

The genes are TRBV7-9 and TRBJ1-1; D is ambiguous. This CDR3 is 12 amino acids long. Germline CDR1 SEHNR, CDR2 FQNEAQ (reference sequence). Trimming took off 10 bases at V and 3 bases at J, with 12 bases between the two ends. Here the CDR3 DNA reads TGTGCCACGTCAGACCCATACACTGAAGCTTTCTTT. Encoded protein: CATSDPYTEAFF.

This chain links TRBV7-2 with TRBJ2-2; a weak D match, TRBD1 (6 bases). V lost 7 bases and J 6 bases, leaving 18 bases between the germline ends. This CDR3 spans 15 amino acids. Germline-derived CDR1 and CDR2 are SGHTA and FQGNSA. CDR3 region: CASNWGTSVAGELFF. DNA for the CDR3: TGTGCCAGCAACTGGGGGACATCTGTTGCCGGGGAGCTGTTTTTT.